What follows are 25 T cell receptor beta chains derived from one specimen sequenced in a study of cytomegalovirus exposure and HLA in healthy donors. The protocol was immunoSEQ multiplex PCR, while the TCRdb copy is restricted to in-frame clones and leaves out a portion. The sample lists approximately 220,000 clones; around 87% were seen once. The sequencing sample was made of PBMCs. These receptors all stem from a man between 18 and 29 years old in good health and CMV-seronegative.

The rearrangement joins TRBV27 to TRBJ1-2; TRBD1 matches 8 bases. J gave up 0 bases and V 3 bases, and 3 bases lay outside the gene matches. The germline CDR1 and CDR2 sequences are MNHEY and SMNVEV (reference sequence). The length of the CDR3 is 15 residues. In DNA form, the CDR3 reads TGTGCCAGCAGTTTCCAGGGGGCTTCTAACTATGGCTACACCTTC. As protein: CASSFQGASNYGYTF.

The J gene is TRBJ1-6, the V gene TRBV6-5; the match to TRBD1 covers 7 bases. The V and J ends lost 8 bases and 13 bases, in that order; junction bases with no gene match: 8. The CDR3 runs to 12 residues. In germline, CDR1 is MNHEY, CDR2 SVGAGI. CDR3 sequence: CASQQGSGPLHF. The CDR3 DNA sequence: TGTGCCAGCCAACAGGGGAGCGGGCCCCTCCACTTT.

Concerning this clone itself: A junction boundary mismatches the germline segment, possibly from a read error. The rearrangement links TRBV7-7 to TRBJ2-3; D may be TRBD2 (6 bases). This CDR3 comprises 14 residues. The germline gives CDR1 SSHAT, CDR2 FNYEAQ (reference sequence). The CDR3 nucleotides are TGTGCTAGCAGCCTTAGCGGCGAGATCGATACGCAGTATTTT. The encoded protein is CASSLSGEIDTQYF.

This clone was found a few times. The rearrangement joins TRBV6-4 to TRBJ2-3; TRBD1 is a possible D gene (6 bases). Looked up from germline, CDR1 is MRHNA and CDR2 is SNTAGT. The CDR3 length is 13 residues. Between the trimmed V and J ends, which lost 4 bases and 4 bases, there was a span of 9 bases. CDR3 sequence (DNA): TGTGCCAGCAGTGCCGAGGGGGCAGATACGCAGTATTTT. This encodes CASSAEGADTQYF.

V gene TRBV7-8 combines with J gene TRBJ2-5; D unclear. Germline CDR1 SGHVS, CDR2 FQNEAQ. V was trimmed by 2 bases and J by 4 bases, leaving 14 bases between them. This CDR3 is built from 15 residues. The CDR3 sequence: CASSLRRTPGETQYF. The CDR3 DNA sequence: TGTGCCAGCAGCTTAAGACGTACACCAGGAGAGACCCAGTACTTC.

This chain connects TRBV27 to TRBJ2-1, with 12 bases fitting TRBD2. Germline-derived CDR1 and CDR2 are MNHEY and SMNVEV (reference sequence). V lost 7 bases, J lost 14 bases, and 9 bases stayed unmatched. The CDR3 consists of 13 residues. CDR3 DNA: TGTGCCAGCATAGGAACTAGCGGGAGGACGAAGTTCTTC. Protein: CASIGTSGRTKFF.

This chain uses TRBV7-8 with TRBJ2-7, with TRBD1 as a possible D gene (5 bases). The V and J ends lost 10 bases and 2 bases respectively, with 15 bases between them. The CDR3 sequence is 13 residues long. Germline values: CDR1 SGHVS, CDR2 FQNEAQ. The CDR3 sequence is CATRPDSAYEQYF. Here the CDR3 DNA reads TGTGCCACCAGACCAGACAGTGCCTACGAGCAGTACTTC.

CDR3: CASSLPFLQDTQYF. In DNA, the CDR3 is TGTGCCAGCAGCTTACCGTTTCTTCAGGATACGCAGTATTTT. J is TRBJ2-3 and V is TRBV7-9; D unresolved. V was trimmed by 2 bases and J by 6 bases, leaving 12 bases between them. CDR3 length: 14 residues. Germline V CDR1 and CDR2: SEHNR, FQNEAQ (reference sequence).

This chain connects TRBV18 to TRBJ1-1; 7 positions agree with TRBD1. J gave up 3 bases and V 5 bases, and 6 bases lay outside the gene matches. Germline lookup yields CDR1 KGHSH and CDR2 LQKENI. The length of the CDR3 is 14 residues. This CDR3 is CASSTQGTDTEAFF. In DNA, the CDR3 is TGTGCCAGCTCAACACAGGGGACAGACACTGAAGCTTTCTTT.

This chain joins TRBV11-2 and TRBJ2-7; TRBD2 might be the D (5 bases). V was trimmed by 0 bases and J by 3 bases, leaving 15 bases between them. The CDR3 has 16 amino acids. Germline CDR1 is SGHAT and CDR2 is FQNNGV. CDR3 sequence: CASSLDRGSTGYEQYF. CDR3 DNA: TGTGCCAGCAGCTTAGATCGGGGTAGTACGGGCTACGAGCAGTACTTC.

V gene TRBV7-3 combines with J gene TRBJ2-7; TRBD1 might be the D (5 bases). The CDR3 runs 12 residues. The germline V gene encodes CDR1 SGHTA and CDR2 FQGTGA. The V end was cut by 4 bases, the J end by 7 bases, with 11 bases between. The CDR3 sequence is CASSSSQGEQYF. The CDR3 region has the DNA TGTGCCAGCAGCTCATCCCAGGGAGAGCAGTACTTC.

J is TRBJ2-7 and V is TRBV5-1; D is uncertain. This CDR3 comprises 12 residues. Germline CDR1 SGHRS, CDR2 YFSETQ. Trimming removed 3 bases from V and 6 bases from J, with 10 bases in between. The CDR3 loop is CASSSLGREQYF. CDR3 nucleotide sequence: TGCGCCAGCAGCTCCCTTGGGCGCGAGCAGTACTTC.

This chain links TRBV2 with TRBJ2-3; 7 nucleotides match TRBD2. The CDR3 extends over 15 amino acids. The V segment lost 0 bases and the J segment 5 bases; nucleotides outside the gene matches: 5. Germline V CDR1 and CDR2: SNHLY, FYNNEI. CDR3 sequence reads: CASSEALGGGDTQYF. CDR3 DNA sequence: TGTGCCAGCAGTGAAGCGCTTGGGGGGGGAGATACGCAGTATTTT.

The chain links TRBV9 to TRBJ2-3; 9 bases match TRBD1. This CDR3 is 16 amino acids long. In germline, CDR1 is SGDLS, CDR2 YYNGEE. V dropped 0 bases and J dropped 4; count of bases not matched to a gene: 6. The CDR3 here is CASSVGGTGIADTQYF. The CDR3 region has the DNA TGTGCCAGCAGCGTAGGTGGGACAGGGATTGCAGATACGCAGTATTTT.

A single count supports this clone. V usage is TRBV29-1 and J usage is TRBJ1-1; D is unclear. This CDR3 contains 11 residues. Germline CDR1 reads SQVTM; CDR2 reads ANQGSEA. Trimming stripped 7 bases from V and 7 bases from J, with 13 bases between. The CDR3 is CSAKGLIEAFF. CDR3 bases: TGCAGCGCTAAAGGACTCATTGAAGCTTTCTTT. Variable domain in full (rest from reference TRBV29-1 and TRBJ1-1): SAVISQKPSRDICQRGTSLTIQCQVDSQVTMMFWYRQQPGQSLTLIATANQGSEATYESGFVIDKFPISRPNLTFSTLTVSNMSPEDSSIYLCSAKGLIEAFFGQGTRLTVV.

The J gene is TRBJ1-2, the V gene TRBV5-5, with 7 bases lining up with TRBD1. The V segment lost 4 bases and the J segment 8 bases; nucleotides outside the gene matches: 8. CDR3 length: 13 amino acids. Germline V gives CDR1 SGHKS, CDR2 YYEKEE (reference sequence). The DNA of the CDR3 is TGTGCCAGCAGCCCTACAGGGGTTGGGGGCTACACCTTC. Protein sequence: CASSPTGVGGYTF.

The J gene is TRBJ1-5, the V gene TRBV19, with D tentatively TRBD1 (5 bases). This CDR3 spans 15 amino acids. The V gene's germline CDR1 is LNHDA and CDR2 SQIVND (reference sequence). V lost 3 bases and J 7 bases, leaving 16 bases between the germline ends. The CDR3 reads CASSIGGREGQPQHF. The CDR3 nucleotides are TGTGCCAGTAGTATCGGCGGCAGGGAGGGACAGCCCCAGCATTTT.

The chain has TRBV4-1 and TRBJ2-7; weak D call: TRBD2 (6 bases). V lost 2 bases and J lost 0, with 14 bases in between. Germline V lookup: CDR1 MGHRA, CDR2 YSYEKL. The CDR3 is made up of 16 amino acids. This chain's CDR3 is CASSQQPGLSSYEQYF. The DNA for the CDR3 is TGCGCCAGCAGCCAACAACCGGGACTGAGCTCCTACGAGCAGTACTTC.

The chain uses TRBV28 and TRBJ2-2, with D unresolved. The V end lost 2 bases, the J end lost 1 base, and 5 bases lay between the germline ends. CDR3 length: 14 amino acids. Germline V gene data show CDR1 as MDHEN and CDR2 as SYDVKM. CDR3 protein: CASSLTRNTGELFF. The CDR3 coding sequence is TGTGCCAGCAGTTTAACAAGGAACACCGGGGAGCTGTTTTTT. Full variable domain (remainder filled in from reference TRBV28 and TRBJ2-2): DVKVTQSSRYLVKRTGEKVFLECVQDMDHENMFWYRQDPGLGLRLIYFSYDVKMKEKGDIPEGYSVSREKKERFSLILESASTNQTSMYLCASSLTRNTGELFFGEGSRLTVL.

The chain uses TRBV4-1 and TRBJ1-1; 10 bases align to TRBD1. The CDR3 covers 19 residues. The germline V gene encodes CDR1 MGHRA and CDR2 YSYEKL. V lost 1 base to trimming and J lost 1 base; unmatched junction nucleotides: 12. Here the CDR3 reads CASSQAIRDRGFGNTEAFF. In DNA form, the CDR3 reads TGCGCCAGCAGCCAAGCTATCCGGGACAGGGGATTTGGGAACACTGAAGCTTTCTTT.

The rearrangement uses TRBV9 and TRBJ2-7, with 7 bases that match TRBD1. With 0 bases clipped from V and 3 bases from J, the junction kept 6 bases outside the gene matches. Germline CDR1 and CDR2: SGDLS and YYNGEE. The CDR3 sequence is 15 residues long. The CDR3: CASSVGGDSIYEQYF. In DNA, the CDR3 is TGTGCCAGCAGCGTAGGAGGGGACAGCATCTACGAGCAGTACTTC.

The genes are TRBV6-5 and TRBJ1-4; possible D gene TRBD1, 6 bases. CDR3 length equals 14 residues. V lost 8 bases and J lost 8, with 18 bases in between. CDR1 MNHEY and CDR2 SVGAGI come from the germline V gene. The CDR3: CASGPGTLGEKLFF. The CDR3 DNA is TGTGCCAGCGGCCCCGGGACATTGGGGGAAAAACTGTTTTTT.

The rearrangement joins TRBV5-5 to TRBJ1-6; tentatively, D is TRBD1 (5 bases). The CDR3 contains 17 residues. Germline CDR1 reads SGHKS; CDR2 reads YYEKEE (reference sequence). V was clipped by 3 bases and J by 5 bases, with 18 bases between them. CDR3: CASSYTGGRGNNSPLHF. The DNA for the CDR3 is TGTGCCAGCAGCTACACGGGGGGACGGGGAAATAATTCACCCCTCCACTTT.

V gene TRBV5-6 combines with J gene TRBJ2-5; TRBD1 might be the D (6 bases). The CDR3 runs 12 residues. Germline CDR1 and CDR2: SGHDT and YYEEEE. With 4 bases removed from V and 5 bases from J, the gap between germline ends came to 9 bases. The CDR3 here is CASSPQGETQYF. The CDR3 coding sequence is TGTGCCAGCAGCCCACAGGGTGAGACCCAGTACTTC.

This clone has just one count. This sequence joins TRBV7-2 and TRBJ2-7; 13 nucleotides match TRBD2. The CDR3 loop spans 15 amino acids. The germline V gene has CDR1 SGHTA and CDR2 FQGNSA. V lost 1 base and J lost 10; bases outside the gene matches: 7. The CDR3 bases are TGTGCCAGCAGCTTAGGGACTAGCGGGGGAGTCTTACAGTACTTC. Translation: CASSLGTSGGVLQYF.